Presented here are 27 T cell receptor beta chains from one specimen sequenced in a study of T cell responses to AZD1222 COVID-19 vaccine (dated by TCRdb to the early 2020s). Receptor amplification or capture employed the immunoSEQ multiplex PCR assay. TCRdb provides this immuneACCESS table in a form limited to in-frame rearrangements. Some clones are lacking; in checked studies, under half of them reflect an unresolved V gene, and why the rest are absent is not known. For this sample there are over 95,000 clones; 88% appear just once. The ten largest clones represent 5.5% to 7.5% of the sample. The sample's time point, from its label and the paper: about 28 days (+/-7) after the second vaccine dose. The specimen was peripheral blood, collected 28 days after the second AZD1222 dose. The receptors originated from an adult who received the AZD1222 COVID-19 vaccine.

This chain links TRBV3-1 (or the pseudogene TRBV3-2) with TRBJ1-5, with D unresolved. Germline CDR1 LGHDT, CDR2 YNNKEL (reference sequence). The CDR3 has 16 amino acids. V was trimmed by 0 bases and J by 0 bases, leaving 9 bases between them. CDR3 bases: TGTGCCAGCAGCCAAGAGGATTTAGGTAGCAATCAGCCCCAGCATTTT. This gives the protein CASSQEDLGSNQPQHF.

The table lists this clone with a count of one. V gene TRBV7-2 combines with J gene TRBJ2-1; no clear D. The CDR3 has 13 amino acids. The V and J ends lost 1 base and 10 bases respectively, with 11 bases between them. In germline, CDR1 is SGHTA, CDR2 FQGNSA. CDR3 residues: CASSLVGGEEQFF. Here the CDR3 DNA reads TGTGCCAGCAGCTTAGTTGGCGGTGAGGAGCAGTTCTTC.

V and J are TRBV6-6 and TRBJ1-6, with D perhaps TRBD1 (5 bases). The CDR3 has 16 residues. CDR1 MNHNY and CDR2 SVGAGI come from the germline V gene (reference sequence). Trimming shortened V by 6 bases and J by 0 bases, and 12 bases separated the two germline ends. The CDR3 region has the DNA TGTGCCAGCAGCCCACGGGGCCTCTCCTATAATTCACCCCTCCACTTT. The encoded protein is CASSPRGLSYNSPLHF.

CDR3 protein: CASSLGSGNTIYF. CDR3 DNA: TGTGCCAGCAGTCTCGGCTCTGGAAACACCATATATTTT. V and J are TRBV12-3 or TRBV12-4 and TRBJ1-3; no clear D gene. There are 13 residues in the CDR3. Trimming removed 5 bases from V and 0 bases from J, with 5 bases in between.

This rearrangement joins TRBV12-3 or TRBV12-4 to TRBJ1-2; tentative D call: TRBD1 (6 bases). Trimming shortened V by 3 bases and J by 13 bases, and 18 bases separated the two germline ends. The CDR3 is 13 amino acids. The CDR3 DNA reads TGTGCCAGCAGTTTGTTGTATTCGGGGGCAAGCACCTTC. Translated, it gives CASSLLYSGASTF.

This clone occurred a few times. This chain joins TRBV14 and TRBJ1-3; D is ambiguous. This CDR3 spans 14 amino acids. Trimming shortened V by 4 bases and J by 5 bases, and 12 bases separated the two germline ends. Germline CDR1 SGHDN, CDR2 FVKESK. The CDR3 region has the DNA TGTGCCAGCAGCCCAATCCCCCCACGAAACACCATATATTTT. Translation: CASSPIPPRNTIYF.

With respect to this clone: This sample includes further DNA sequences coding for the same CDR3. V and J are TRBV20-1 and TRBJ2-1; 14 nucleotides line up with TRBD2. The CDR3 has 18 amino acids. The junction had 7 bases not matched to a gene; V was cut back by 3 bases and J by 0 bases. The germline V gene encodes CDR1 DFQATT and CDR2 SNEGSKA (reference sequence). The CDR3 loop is CSASGLAGGQSSYNEQFF. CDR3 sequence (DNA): TGCAGTGCTAGTGGACTAGCGGGGGGCCAGAGCTCCTACAATGAGCAGTTCTTC.

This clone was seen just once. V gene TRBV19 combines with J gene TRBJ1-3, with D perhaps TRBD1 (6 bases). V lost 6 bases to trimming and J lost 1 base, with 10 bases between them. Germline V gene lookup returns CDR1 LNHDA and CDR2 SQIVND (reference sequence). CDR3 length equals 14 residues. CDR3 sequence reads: CASRTQGSGNTIYF. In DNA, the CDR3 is TGTGCCAGTAGGACACAGGGTTCTGGAAACACCATATATTTT.

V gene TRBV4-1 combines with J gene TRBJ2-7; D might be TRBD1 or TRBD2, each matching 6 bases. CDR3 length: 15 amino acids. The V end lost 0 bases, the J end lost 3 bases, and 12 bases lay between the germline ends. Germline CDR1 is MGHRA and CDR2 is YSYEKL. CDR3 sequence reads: CASSQDLRGDYEQYF. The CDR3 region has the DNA TGCGCCAGCAGCCAAGATTTGAGGGGGGACTACGAGCAGTACTTC.

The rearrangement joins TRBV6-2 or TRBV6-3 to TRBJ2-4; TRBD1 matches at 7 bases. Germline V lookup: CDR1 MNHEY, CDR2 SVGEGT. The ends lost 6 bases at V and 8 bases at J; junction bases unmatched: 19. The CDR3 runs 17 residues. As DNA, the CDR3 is TGTGCCAGCAGCCGAACTCGACAGGGCGGGTTAATAGACATTCAGTACTTC. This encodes CASSRTRQGGLIDIQYF.

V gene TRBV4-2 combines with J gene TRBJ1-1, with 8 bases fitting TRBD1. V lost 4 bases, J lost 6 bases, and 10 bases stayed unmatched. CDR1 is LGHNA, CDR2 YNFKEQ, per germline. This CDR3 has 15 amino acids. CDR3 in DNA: TGTGCCAGCAGCCCCCCCAGGACAGGGTCGGCTGAAGCTTTCTTT. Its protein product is CASSPPRTGSAEAFF.

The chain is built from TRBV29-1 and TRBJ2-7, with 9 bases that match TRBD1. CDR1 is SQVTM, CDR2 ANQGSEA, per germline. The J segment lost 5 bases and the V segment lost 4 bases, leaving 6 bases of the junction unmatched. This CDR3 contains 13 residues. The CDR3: CSVVGQGIHEQYF. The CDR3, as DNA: TGCAGCGTTGTGGGACAGGGAATCCACGAGCAGTACTTC.

The CDR3 region is CASSLAGGTFSYEQYF. CDR3 sequence (DNA): TGTGCCAGCAGCTTAGCGGGAGGGACATTCTCCTACGAGCAGTACTTC. The chain links TRBV11-2 to TRBJ2-7, with 8 bases identical to TRBD2. V lost 1 base, J lost 0 bases, and 5 bases stayed unmatched. Germline-derived CDR1 and CDR2 are SGHAT and FQNNGV. CDR3 length: 16 residues.

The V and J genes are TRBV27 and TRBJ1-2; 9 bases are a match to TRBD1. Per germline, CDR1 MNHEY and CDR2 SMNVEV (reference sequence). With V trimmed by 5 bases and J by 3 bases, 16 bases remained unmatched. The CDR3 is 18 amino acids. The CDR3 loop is CASSLVPGQGIAYYGYTF. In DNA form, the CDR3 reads TGTGCCAGCAGTCTCGTCCCGGGACAGGGAATCGCCTACTATGGCTACACCTTC.

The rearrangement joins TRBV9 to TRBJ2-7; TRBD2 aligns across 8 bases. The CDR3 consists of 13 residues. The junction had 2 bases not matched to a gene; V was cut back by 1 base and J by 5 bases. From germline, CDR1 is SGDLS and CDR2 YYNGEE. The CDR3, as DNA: TGTGCCAGCAGCGTAACTAGCGGAGACGAGCAGTACTTC. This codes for CASSVTSGDEQYF. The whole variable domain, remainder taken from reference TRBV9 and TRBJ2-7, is DSGVTQTPKHLITATGQRVTLRCSPRSGDLSVYWYQQSLDQGLQFLIQYYNGEERAKGNILERFSAQQFPDLHSELNLSSLELGDSALYFCASSVTSGDEQYFGPGTRLTVT.

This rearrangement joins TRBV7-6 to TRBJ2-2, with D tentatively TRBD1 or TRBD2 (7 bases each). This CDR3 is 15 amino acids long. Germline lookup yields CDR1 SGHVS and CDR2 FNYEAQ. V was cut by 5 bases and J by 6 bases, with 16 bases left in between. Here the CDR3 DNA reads TGTGCCAGCAGCCCGCAGGGGGGGCGCGCCGGGGAGCTGTTTTTT. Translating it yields CASSPQGGRAGELFF.

Here the CDR3 reads CASSWGGTLVGYTF. As DNA, the CDR3 is TGTGCCAGCAGTTGGGGAGGGACGTTAGTTGGCTACACCTTC. The rearrangement links TRBV6-5 to TRBJ1-2; TRBD1 is a possible D gene (5 bases). Germline CDR1 and CDR2: MNHEY and SVGAGI. V was cut by 4 bases and J by 7 bases, with 16 bases left in between. The length of the CDR3 is 14 residues.

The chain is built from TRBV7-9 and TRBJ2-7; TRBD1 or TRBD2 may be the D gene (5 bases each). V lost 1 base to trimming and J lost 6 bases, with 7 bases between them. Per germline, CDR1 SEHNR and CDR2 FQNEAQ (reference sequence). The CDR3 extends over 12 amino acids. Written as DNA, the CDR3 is TGTGCCAGCAGCTTAGGAGGGGCCGAGCAGTACTTC. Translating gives CASSLGGAEQYF.

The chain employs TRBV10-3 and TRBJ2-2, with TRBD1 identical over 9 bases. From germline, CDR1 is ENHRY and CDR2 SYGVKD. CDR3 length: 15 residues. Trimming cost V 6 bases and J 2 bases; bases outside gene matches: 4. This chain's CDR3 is CAIRPGQGNTGELFF. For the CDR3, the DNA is TGTGCCATCAGACCGGGACAGGGCAACACCGGGGAGCTGTTTTTT.

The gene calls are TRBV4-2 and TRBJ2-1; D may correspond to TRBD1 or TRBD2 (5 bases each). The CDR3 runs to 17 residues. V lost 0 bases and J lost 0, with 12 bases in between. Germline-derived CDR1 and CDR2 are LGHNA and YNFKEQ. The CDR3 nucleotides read TGTGCCAGCAGCCAAGATCGGGGCCCGAGCTCCTACAATGAGCAGTTCTTC. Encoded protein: CASSQDRGPSSYNEQFF.

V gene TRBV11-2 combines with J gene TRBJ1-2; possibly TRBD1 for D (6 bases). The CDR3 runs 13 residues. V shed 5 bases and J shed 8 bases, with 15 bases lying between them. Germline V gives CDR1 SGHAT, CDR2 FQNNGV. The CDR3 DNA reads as TGTGCCAGCAGCCTTACTGGGGGGACAGGCTACACCTTC. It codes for CASSLTGGTGYTF.

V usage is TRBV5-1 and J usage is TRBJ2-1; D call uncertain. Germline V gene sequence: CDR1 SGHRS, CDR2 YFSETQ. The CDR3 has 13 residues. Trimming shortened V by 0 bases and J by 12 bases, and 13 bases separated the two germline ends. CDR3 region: CASSLDSVGRQFF. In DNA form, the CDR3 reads TGCGCCAGCAGCTTGGACTCAGTAGGTCGGCAGTTCTTC.

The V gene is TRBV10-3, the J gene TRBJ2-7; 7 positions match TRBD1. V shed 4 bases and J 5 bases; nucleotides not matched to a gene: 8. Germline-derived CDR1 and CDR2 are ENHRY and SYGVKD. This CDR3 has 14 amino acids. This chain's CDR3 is CAISVNRGNDEQYF. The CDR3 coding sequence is TGTGCCATCAGTGTAAACAGGGGTAACGACGAGCAGTACTTC.

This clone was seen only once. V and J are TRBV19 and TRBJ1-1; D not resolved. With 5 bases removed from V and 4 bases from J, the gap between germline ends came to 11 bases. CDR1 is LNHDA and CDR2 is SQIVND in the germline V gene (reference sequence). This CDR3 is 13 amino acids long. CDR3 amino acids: CASSPRGPTEAFF. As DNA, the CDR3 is TGTGCCAGTAGTCCCCGTGGCCCCACTGAAGCTTTCTTT.

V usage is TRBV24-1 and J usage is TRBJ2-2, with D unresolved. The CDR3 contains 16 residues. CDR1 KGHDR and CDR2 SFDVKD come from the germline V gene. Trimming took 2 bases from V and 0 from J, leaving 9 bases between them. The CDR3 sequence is CATSDSSYPNTGELFF. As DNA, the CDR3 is TGTGCCACCAGTGATTCCAGCTACCCGAACACCGGGGAGCTGTTTTTT.

The CDR3 spells CASSQGRAGDVAFF. CDR3 DNA sequence: TGTGCCAGCAGCCAAGGGAGGGCAGGGGATGTGGCTTTCTTT. The V call is TRBV14, the J call TRBJ1-1, with a weak D call TRBD1 (6 bases). This CDR3 region has 14 residues. Germline CDR1 is SGHDN and CDR2 is FVKESK. V lost 1 base and J lost 11, with 17 bases in between.

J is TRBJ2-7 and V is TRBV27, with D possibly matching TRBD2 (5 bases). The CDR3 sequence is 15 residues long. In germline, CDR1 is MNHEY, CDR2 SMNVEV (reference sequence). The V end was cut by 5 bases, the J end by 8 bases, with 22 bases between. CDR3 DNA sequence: TGTGCCAGCAGTCACCAGACGGGATACTACGATCAGCAGTACTTC. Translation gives CASSHQTGYYDQQYF.